The entry below describes one TCR beta chain. Its antigen is not identified. The sample originates from a study of cytomegalovirus exposure and HLA in healthy donors. Broader study findings: The study had only CMV serostatus as immune exposure information.

The CDR3 runs to 15 residues. Trimming left V 4 bases short and J 4 bases short, with 15 bases between. Germline CDR1 is SGHRS and CDR2 is YFSETQ. Both 60 Vbeta primers and 13 Jbeta primers went into the PCR. The assay was immunoSEQ multiplex PCR, and TCRdb's table has in-frame clones only and misses some. The sample carries fewer than 90,000 clones, roughly 80% recorded once. The rearrangement joins TRBV5-1 to TRBJ2-1, with no clear D. This clonotype was sampled from a man between 25 and 39 years old in good health and CMV-seropositive. Sequenced: PBMCs. Written as DNA, the CDR3 is TGCGCCAGCAGCGCGACTCCCCTCCCTTACAATGAGCAGTTCTTC. Amino acids: CASSATPLPYNEQFF.